Detailed here is one TCR beta chain. Its cognate antigen is unknown. The record originates from a study of T cell responses to AZD1222 COVID-19 vaccine. Findings and caveats of the study: The repertoires were collected only after the peak T cell response. There were mostly white British donors and more females than males, and clonal diversity was possibly underestimated. Increased Spike-specific TCR breadth and depth were observed after two AZD1222 doses.

Sequencing used immunoSEQ multiplex PCR; TCRdb keeps in-frame clones, though not all of them. This sample has more than 95,000 clones; more than 85% occur once, and the top ten carry 11%. V lost 5 bases and J lost 7, with 21 bases in between. CDR3 length: 16 residues. Germline V CDR1 and CDR2: SGHNT, YENEEA. Sample: peripheral blood, taken on day 0 of MenACWY control vaccination. The J gene is TRBJ2-1, the V gene TRBV11-3, with D hard to call. The TCR was taken from an adult in good health. The CDR3 loop reads CASSTRLLVSENEQFF. CDR3 in DNA: TGTGCCAGCAGCACCCGGTTGCTTGTTTCGGAGAATGAGCAGTTCTTC.